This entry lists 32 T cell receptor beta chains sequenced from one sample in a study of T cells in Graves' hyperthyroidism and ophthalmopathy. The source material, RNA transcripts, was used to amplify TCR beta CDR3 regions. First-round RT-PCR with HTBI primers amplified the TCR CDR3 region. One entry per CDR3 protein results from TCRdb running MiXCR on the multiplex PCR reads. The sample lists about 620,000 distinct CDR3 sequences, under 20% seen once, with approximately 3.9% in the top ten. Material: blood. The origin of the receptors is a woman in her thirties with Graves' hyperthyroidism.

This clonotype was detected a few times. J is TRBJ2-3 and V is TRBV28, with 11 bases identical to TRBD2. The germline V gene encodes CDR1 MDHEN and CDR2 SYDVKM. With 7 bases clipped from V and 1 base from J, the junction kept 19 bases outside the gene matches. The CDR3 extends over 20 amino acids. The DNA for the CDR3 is TGTGCCAGCACATCTATCCCGCTAGCGGGAGGTACTACAGGCACAGATACGCAGTATTTT. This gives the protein CASTSIPLAGGTTGTDTQYF. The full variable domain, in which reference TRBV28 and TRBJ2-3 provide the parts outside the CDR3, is DVKVTQSSRYLVKRTGEKVFLECVQDMDHENMFWYRQDPGLGLRLIYFSYDVKMKEKGDIPEGYSVSREKKERFSLILESASTNQTSMYLCASTSIPLAGGTTGTDTQYFGPGTRLTVL.

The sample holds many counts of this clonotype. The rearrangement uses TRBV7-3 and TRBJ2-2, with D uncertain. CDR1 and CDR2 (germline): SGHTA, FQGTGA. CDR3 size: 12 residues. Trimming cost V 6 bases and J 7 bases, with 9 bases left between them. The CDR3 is CASSPTGGELFF. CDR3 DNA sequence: TGTGCCAGCAGTCCGACTGGCGGGGAGCTGTTTTTT.

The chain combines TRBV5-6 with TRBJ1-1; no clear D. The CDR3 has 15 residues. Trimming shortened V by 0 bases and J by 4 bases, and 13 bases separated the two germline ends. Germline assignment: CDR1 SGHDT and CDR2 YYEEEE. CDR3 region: CASSLVSSPATEAFF. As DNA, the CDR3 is TGTGCCAGCAGCTTGGTTTCCTCACCGGCCACTGAAGCTTTCTTT.

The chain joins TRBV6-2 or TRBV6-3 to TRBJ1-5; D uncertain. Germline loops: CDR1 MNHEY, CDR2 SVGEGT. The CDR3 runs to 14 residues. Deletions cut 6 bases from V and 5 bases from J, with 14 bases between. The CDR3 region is CASSLMSGDQPQHF. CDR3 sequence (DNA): TGTGCCAGCAGCCTAATGTCAGGTGATCAGCCCCAGCATTTT.

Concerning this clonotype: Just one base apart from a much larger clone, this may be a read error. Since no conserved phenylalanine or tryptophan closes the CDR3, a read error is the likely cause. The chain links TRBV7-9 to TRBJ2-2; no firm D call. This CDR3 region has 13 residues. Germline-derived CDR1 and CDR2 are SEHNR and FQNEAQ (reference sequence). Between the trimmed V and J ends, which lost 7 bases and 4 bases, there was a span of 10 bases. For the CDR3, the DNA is TGTGCCAGCACAAGGCTGACCACCGGGGAGCTGTTTTCT. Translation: CASTRLTTGELFS.

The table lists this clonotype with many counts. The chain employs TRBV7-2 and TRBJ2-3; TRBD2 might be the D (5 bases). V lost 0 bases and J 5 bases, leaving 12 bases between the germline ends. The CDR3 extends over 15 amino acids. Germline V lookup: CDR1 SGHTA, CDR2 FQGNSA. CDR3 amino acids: CASSLATPGKDTQYF. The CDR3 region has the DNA TGTGCCAGCAGCTTAGCGACGCCGGGAAAAGATACGCAGTATTTT.

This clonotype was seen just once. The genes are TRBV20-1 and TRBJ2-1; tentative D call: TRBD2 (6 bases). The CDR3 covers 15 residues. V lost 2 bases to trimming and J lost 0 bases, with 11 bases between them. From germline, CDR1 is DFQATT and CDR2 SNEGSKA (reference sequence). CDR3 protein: CSARSLAFSYNEQFF. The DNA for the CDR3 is TGCAGTGCTAGAAGTCTAGCGTTCTCCTACAATGAGCAGTTCTTC.

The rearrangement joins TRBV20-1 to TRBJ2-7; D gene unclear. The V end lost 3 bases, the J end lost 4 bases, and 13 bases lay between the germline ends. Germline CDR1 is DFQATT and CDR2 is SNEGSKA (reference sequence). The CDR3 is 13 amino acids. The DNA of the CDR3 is TGCAGTGCTAGCTTTTCTGGTCGGTACGAGCAGTACTTC. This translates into CSASFSGRYEQYF.

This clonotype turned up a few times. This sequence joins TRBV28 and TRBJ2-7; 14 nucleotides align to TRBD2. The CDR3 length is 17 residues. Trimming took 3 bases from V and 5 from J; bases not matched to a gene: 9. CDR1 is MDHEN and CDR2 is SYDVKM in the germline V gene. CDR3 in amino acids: CASSLMTSGRATHEQYF. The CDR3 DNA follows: TGTGCCAGCAGTTTGATGACTAGCGGGAGGGCCACACACGAGCAGTACTTC.

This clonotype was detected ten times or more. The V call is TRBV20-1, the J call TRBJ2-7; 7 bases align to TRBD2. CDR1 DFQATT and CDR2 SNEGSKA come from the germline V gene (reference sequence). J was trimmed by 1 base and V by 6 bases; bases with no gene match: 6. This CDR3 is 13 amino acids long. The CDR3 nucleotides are TGCAGTGCGACTAGCTACGCGTCCTACGAGCAGTACTTC. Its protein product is CSATSYASYEQYF.

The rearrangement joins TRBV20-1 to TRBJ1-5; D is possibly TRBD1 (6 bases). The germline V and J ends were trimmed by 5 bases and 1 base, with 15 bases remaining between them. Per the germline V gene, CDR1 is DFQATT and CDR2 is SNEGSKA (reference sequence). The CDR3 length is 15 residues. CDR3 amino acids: CSAPHGTLSNQPQHF. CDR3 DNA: TGCAGTGCTCCGCACGGGACACTGAGCAATCAGCCCCAGCATTTT.

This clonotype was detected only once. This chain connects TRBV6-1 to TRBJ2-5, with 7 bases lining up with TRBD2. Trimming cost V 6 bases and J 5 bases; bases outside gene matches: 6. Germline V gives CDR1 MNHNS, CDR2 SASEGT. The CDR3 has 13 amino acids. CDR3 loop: CASRALALETQYF. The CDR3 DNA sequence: TGTGCCAGCAGGGCACTAGCGCTGGAGACCCAGTACTTC.

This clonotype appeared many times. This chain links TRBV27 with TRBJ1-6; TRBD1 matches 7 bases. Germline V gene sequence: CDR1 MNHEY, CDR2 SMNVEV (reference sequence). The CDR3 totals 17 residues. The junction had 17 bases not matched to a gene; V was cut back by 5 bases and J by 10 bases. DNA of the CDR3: TGTGCCAGCAGTCTAATTCCCTTGACAGGGTTGGAGTCACCCCTCCACTTT. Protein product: CASSLIPLTGLESPLHF.

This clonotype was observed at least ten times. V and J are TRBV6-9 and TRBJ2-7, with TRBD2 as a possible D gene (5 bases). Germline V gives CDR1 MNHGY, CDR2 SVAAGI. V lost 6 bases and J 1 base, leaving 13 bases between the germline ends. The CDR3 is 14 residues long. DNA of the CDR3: TGTGCCAGCAGCCCCCGGGGTATTTCCTACGAGCAGTACTTC. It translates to CASSPRGISYEQYF.

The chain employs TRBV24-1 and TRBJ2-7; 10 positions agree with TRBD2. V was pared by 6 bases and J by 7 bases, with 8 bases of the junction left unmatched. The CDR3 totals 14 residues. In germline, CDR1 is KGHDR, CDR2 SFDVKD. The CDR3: CATSTLAGVREQYF. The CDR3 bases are TGTGCCACCAGTACGCTAGCGGGAGTACGGGAGCAGTACTTC.

CDR3 in DNA: TGTGCCAGCAGCTTACTAGAGGGACTAGCGGGAGACTTTCGCCATGAGCAGTTCTTC. Encoded protein: CASSLLEGLAGDFRHEQFF. The rearrangement links TRBV7-9 to TRBJ2-1, with TRBD2 matching 14 bases. Trimming cost V 2 bases and J 8 bases; bases outside gene matches: 14. The CDR3 has 19 amino acids. The germline V gene has CDR1 SEHNR and CDR2 FQNEAQ (reference sequence).

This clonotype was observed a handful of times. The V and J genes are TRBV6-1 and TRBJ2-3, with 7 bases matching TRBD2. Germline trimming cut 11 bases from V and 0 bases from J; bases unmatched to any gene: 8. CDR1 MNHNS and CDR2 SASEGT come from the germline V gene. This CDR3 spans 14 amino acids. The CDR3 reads CAAGDSGSTDTQYF. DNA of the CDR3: TGTGCCGCCGGGGATAGCGGGAGCACAGATACGCAGTATTTT.

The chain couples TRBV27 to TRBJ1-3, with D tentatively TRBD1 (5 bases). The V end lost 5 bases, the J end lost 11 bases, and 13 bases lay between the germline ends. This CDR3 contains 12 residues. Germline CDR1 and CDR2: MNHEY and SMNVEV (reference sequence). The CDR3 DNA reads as TGTGCCAGCAGTGGGCTTGAAGGGGCCATATATTTT. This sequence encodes CASSGLEGAIYF.

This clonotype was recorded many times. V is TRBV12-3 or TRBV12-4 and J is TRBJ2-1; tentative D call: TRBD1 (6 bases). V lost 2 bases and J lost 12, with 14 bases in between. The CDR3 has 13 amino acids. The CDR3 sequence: CASSLRGRVWQFF. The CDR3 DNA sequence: TGTGCCAGCAGTTTAAGGGGGAGAGTCTGGCAGTTCTTC.

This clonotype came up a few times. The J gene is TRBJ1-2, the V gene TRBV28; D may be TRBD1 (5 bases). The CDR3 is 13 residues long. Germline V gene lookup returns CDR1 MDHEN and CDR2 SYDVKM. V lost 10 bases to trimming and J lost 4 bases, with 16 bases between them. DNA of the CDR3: TGTGCCACCACCGCCGGGGGACGCTATGGCTACACCTTC. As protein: CATTAGGRYGYTF.

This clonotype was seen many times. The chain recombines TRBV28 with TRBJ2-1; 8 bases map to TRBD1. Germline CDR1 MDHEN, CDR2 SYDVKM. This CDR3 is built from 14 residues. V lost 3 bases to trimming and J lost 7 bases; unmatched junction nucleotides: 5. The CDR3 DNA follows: TGTGCCAGCAGTTTCCGACAGGGGTTAAATGAGCAGTTCTTC. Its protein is CASSFRQGLNEQFF. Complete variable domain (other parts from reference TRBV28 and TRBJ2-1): DVKVTQSSRYLVKRTGEKVFLECVQDMDHENMFWYRQDPGLGLRLIYFSYDVKMKEKGDIPEGYSVSREKKERFSLILESASTNQTSMYLCASSFRQGLNEQFFGPGTRLTVL.

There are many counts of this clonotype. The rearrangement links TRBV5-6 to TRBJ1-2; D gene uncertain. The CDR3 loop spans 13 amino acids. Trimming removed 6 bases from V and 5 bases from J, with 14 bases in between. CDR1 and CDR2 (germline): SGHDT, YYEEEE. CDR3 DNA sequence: TGTGCCAGCACCCCCGGGGTTCAGTATGGCTACACCTTC. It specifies CASTPGVQYGYTF.

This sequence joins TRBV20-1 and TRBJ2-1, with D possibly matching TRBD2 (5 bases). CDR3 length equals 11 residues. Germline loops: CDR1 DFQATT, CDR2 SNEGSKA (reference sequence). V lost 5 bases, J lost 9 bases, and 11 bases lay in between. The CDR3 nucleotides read TGCAGTGCTGTCGGCCGGGGTGAGCAGTTCTTC. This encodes CSAVGRGEQFF.

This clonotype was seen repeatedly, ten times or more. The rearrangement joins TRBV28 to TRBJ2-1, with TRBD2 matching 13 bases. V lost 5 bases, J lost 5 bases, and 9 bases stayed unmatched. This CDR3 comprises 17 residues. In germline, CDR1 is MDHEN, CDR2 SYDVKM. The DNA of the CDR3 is TGTGCCAGCAGTACACTAGCGGGAGGGAGTTTCAACAATGAGCAGTTCTTC. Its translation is CASSTLAGGSFNNEQFF.

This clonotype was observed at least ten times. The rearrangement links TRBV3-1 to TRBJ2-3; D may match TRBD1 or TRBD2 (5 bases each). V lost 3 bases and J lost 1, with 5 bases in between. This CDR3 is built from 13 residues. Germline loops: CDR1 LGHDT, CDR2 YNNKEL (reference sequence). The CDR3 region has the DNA TGTGCCAGCAGCCAGGGGGGCACAGATACGCAGTATTTT. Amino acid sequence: CASSQGGTDTQYF.

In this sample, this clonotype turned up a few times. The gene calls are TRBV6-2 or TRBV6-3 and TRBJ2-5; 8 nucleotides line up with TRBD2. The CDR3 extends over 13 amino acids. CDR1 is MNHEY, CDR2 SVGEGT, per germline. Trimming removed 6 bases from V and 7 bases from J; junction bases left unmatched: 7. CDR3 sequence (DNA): TGTGCCAGCAGCCTGGGACTAGACGGGACCCAGTACTTC. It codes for CASSLGLDGTQYF.

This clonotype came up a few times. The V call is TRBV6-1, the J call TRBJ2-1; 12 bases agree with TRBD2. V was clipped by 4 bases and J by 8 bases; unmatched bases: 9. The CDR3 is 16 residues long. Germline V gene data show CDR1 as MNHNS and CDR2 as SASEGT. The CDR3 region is CASSGVLAGGPYEQFF. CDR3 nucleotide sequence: TGTGCCAGCAGTGGAGTTCTAGCGGGAGGGCCCTATGAGCAGTTCTTC.

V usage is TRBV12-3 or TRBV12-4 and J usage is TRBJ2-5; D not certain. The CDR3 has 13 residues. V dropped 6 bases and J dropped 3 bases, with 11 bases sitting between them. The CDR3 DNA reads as TGTGCCAGCAGAGCCCCACTAAAAGAGACCCAGTACTTC. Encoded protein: CASRAPLKETQYF.

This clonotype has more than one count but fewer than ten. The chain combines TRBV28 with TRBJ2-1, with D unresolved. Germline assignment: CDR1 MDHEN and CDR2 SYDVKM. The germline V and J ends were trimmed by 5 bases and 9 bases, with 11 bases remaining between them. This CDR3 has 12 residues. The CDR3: CASSPHTFEQFF. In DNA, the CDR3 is TGTGCCAGCAGTCCCCACACCTTTGAGCAGTTCTTC.

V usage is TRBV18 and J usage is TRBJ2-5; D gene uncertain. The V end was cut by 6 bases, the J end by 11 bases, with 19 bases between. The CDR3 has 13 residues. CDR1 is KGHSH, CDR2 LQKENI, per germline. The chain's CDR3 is CASSPSLSLTQYF. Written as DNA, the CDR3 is TGTGCCAGCTCCCCTTCTCTGTCTTTAACTCAGTACTTC.

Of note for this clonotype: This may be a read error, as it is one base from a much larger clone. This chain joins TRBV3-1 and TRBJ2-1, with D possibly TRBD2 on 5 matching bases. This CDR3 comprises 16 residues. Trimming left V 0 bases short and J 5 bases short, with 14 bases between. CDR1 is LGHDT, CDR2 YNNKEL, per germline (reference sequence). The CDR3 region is CASSQDISRGHNEQFF. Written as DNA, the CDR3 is TGTGCCAGCAGCCAAGATATTAGTAGAGGGCACAATGAGCAGTTCTTC.

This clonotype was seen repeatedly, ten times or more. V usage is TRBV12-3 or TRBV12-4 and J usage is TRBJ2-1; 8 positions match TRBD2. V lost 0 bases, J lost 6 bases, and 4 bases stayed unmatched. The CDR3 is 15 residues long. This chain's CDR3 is CASSLALGTSNEQFF. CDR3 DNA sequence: TGTGCCAGCAGTTTAGCCCTCGGGACTAGCAATGAGCAGTTCTTC.